These 27 T cell receptor beta chains share one sample of origin, sequenced in a study of blood T cell repertoires in COVID-19. Profiled with immunoSEQ multiplex PCR; TCRdb holds only in-frame clones, not every one. The sample shows 250,000 or so clones, more than 70% of them seen only once. Sequences were obtained from peripheral blood. Every receptor here comes from a woman in her sixties with acute or convalescent COVID-19.

This CDR3 is CASSFIRAISTNYGYTF. CDR3 nucleotides: TGTGCCAGCAGTTTCATCAGGGCCATATCGACTAACTATGGCTACACCTTC. The V and J genes are TRBV25-1 and TRBJ1-2; possibly TRBD1 for D (5 bases). The CDR3 is made up of 17 amino acids. The V gene's germline CDR1 is MGHDK and CDR2 SYGVNS. Trimming took off 5 bases at V and 0 bases at J, with 19 bases between the two ends.

This clone has a handful of counts. This chain uses TRBV30 with TRBJ2-7; 14 positions match TRBD2. CDR1 and CDR2 from the germline V gene are GTSNPN and SVGIG (reference sequence). The CDR3 totals 19 residues. Unmatched junction bases numbered 12, after V lost 2 bases and J lost 0 bases. CDR3 sequence reads: CAWSRVRTSGRTSSYEQYF. CDR3 in DNA: TGTGCCTGGAGTAGAGTCAGGACTAGCGGGAGGACAAGCTCCTACGAGCAGTACTTC. Complete variable domain (other parts from reference TRBV30 and TRBJ2-7): SQTIHQWPATLVQPVGSPLSLECTVEGTSNPNLYWYRQAAGRGLQLLFYSVGIGQISSEVPQNLSASRPQDRQFILSSKKLLLSDSGFYLCAWSRVRTSGRTSSYEQYFGPGTRLTVT.

This clone has just one count. A junction end diverges from the germline sequence, so it may reflect a read error. The V call is TRBV28, the J call TRBJ1-2; D gene uncertain. This CDR3 is built from 12 residues. Germline lookup yields CDR1 MDHEN and CDR2 SYDVKM. The CDR3 region has the DNA TGTGCCAGCAGTTTACCCCAGGATCTTTTCTCCTTC. Protein sequence: CASSLPQDLFSF.

This sequence joins TRBV3-1 (or the pseudogene TRBV3-2) and TRBJ2-5; 7 bases match TRBD2. Germline CDR1 is LGHDT and CDR2 is YNNKEL (reference sequence). J gave up 6 bases and V 1 base, and 8 bases lay outside the gene matches. The CDR3 consists of 15 residues. In DNA, the CDR3 is TGTGCCAGCAGCCAAGGGGCGGGGGTCCCGAAGACCCAGTACTTC. It codes for CASSQGAGVPKTQYF.

Here the CDR3 reads CASSVEGATYNEQFF. The CDR3 bases are TGTGCCAGCAGCGTAGAAGGGGCTACCTACAATGAGCAGTTCTTC. The chain uses TRBV9 and TRBJ2-1; possibly TRBD1 for D (5 bases). The CDR3 runs 15 residues. The germline V gene has CDR1 SGDLS and CDR2 YYNGEE. V gave up 0 bases and J gave up 2 bases, with 9 bases separating them.

CDR3 protein: CASSDDRASYNEQFF. The DNA of the CDR3 is TGTGCCAGCAGTGACGACAGAGCTTCCTACAATGAGCAGTTCTTC. V and J are TRBV6-1 and TRBJ2-1, with D perhaps TRBD1 (5 bases). V lost 3 bases and J 1 base, leaving 10 bases between the germline ends. This CDR3 is 15 amino acids long. Germline CDR1 reads MNHNS; CDR2 reads SASEGT.

The genes are TRBV9 and TRBJ2-6; unclear D gene. CDR1 and CDR2 (germline): SGDLS, YYNGEE. The CDR3 covers 15 residues. Trimming took off 5 bases at V and 1 base at J, with 10 bases between the two ends. The CDR3, as DNA: TGTGCCAGCAGTGGCAGGATTTCTGGGGCCAACGTCCTGACTTTC. Encoded protein: CASSGRISGANVLTF.

The gene calls are TRBV11-2 and TRBJ2-3; D remains ambiguous. The germline CDR1 and CDR2 sequences are SGHAT and FQNNGV. Trimming shortened V by 5 bases and J by 6 bases, and 9 bases separated the two germline ends. The CDR3 totals 12 residues. The CDR3 sequence: CASSKFGDTQYF. Written as DNA, the CDR3 is TGTGCCAGCAGCAAGTTCGGGGATACGCAGTATTTT.

This chain connects TRBV11-2 to TRBJ1-5; D gene unclear. Germline V gene lookup returns CDR1 SGHAT and CDR2 FQNNGV. The CDR3 runs 15 residues. With 0 bases removed from V and 3 bases from J, the gap between germline ends came to 9 bases. This CDR3 reads CASSLDSSPNQPQHF. The CDR3 DNA sequence: TGTGCCAGCAGCTTAGACTCCAGTCCCAATCAGCCCCAGCATTTT.

CDR3 in amino acids: CASSPERGSYNSPLHF. CDR3 sequence (DNA): TGTGCCAGTAGCCCGGAGCGGGGCTCCTATAATTCACCCCTCCACTTT. The chain has TRBV19 and TRBJ1-6; D is ambiguous. CDR3 length: 16 residues. V was cut by 6 bases and J by 0 bases, with 12 bases left in between. CDR1 and CDR2 (germline): LNHDA, SQIVND (reference sequence).

In its sample, this clone was seen once. This chain connects TRBV10-2 to TRBJ2-1, with a weak D call TRBD1 (6 bases). The CDR3 consists of 16 residues. Per germline, CDR1 WSHSY and CDR2 SAAADI. V gave up 8 bases and J gave up 7 bases, with 24 bases separating them. As DNA, the CDR3 is TGCGCCAGCTCAGCCCCCGGGACACCTCCAACGAATGAGCAGTTCTTC. Translated: CASSAPGTPPTNEQFF.

The genes are TRBV11-3 and TRBJ1-1; maybe TRBD1 (5 bases). The CDR3 covers 14 residues. V lost 1 base to trimming and J lost 0 bases, with 6 bases between them. Germline V lookup: CDR1 SGHNT, CDR2 YENEEA. DNA of the CDR3: TGTGCCAGCAGCTTAGCAGGGCTGAACACTGAAGCTTTCTTT. Protein product: CASSLAGLNTEAFF.

This clone came up once. The rearrangement links TRBV4-3 to TRBJ2-1, with 9 bases matching TRBD2. CDR1 LGHNA and CDR2 YSLEER come from the germline V gene. V lost 3 bases to trimming and J lost 5 bases; unmatched junction nucleotides: 17. The CDR3 sequence is 19 residues long. In DNA form, the CDR3 reads TGCGCCAGCAGCCACCGTGTGGGTGGGTGGGCTAGCGGGAACAATGAGCAGTTCTTC. It codes for CASSHRVGGWASGNNEQFF.

This rearrangement joins TRBV9 to TRBJ2-1; D remains ambiguous. Trimming cost V 3 bases and J 7 bases, with 14 bases left between them. Germline V gene sequence: CDR1 SGDLS, CDR2 YYNGEE. The CDR3 sequence is 14 residues long. CDR3 sequence: CASSEEPVRNEQFF. CDR3 sequence (DNA): TGTGCCAGCAGCGAGGAGCCGGTGCGTAATGAGCAGTTCTTC.

The chain combines TRBV7-8 with TRBJ1-2; 10 nucleotides align to TRBD1. The CDR3 loop spans 16 amino acids. Germline CDR1 reads SGHVS; CDR2 reads FQNEAQ. Losses at the gene ends were 0 bases for V and 1 base for J; bases not matched to a gene: 2. The chain's CDR3 is CASSLARTGGNYGYTF. CDR3 bases: TGTGCCAGCAGCTTAGCGAGGACAGGGGGTAACTATGGCTACACCTTC.

This chain connects TRBV5-4 to TRBJ2-7, with 11 bases that match TRBD2. Germline V gene lookup returns CDR1 SGHNT and CDR2 YYREEE (reference sequence). The CDR3 length is 15 residues. J gave up 0 bases and V 4 bases, and 3 bases lay outside the gene matches. The CDR3, as DNA: TGTGCCAGCAGCGGGACTAGCGGCCACTCCTACGAGCAGTACTTC. Amino acids: CASSGTSGHSYEQYF.

The rearrangement links TRBV11-2 to TRBJ2-3, with 7 bases lining up with TRBD2. This CDR3 region has 19 residues. Germline CDR1 and CDR2: SGHAT and FQNNGV. V was clipped by 1 base and J by 1 base; unmatched bases: 14. CDR3 nucleotides: TGTGCCAGCAGCTTAGTCGGCGCCGGGGCTAGCGGCCGCACAGATACGCAGTATTTT. Protein: CASSLVGAGASGRTDTQYF.

The chain recombines TRBV10-3 with TRBJ2-2, with D perhaps matching TRBD2 (6 bases). The CDR3 runs to 14 residues. V was clipped by 6 bases and J by 4 bases, with 12 bases between them. Looked up from germline, CDR1 is ENHRY and CDR2 is SYGVKD. The DNA for the CDR3 is TGTGCCATCAGGAGGGACGGGGGCACCGGGGAGCTGTTTTTT. This codes for CAIRRDGGTGELFF.

The chain links TRBV3-1 (or the pseudogene TRBV3-2) to TRBJ1-1; D may be TRBD1 (6 bases). This CDR3 region has 14 residues. CDR1 and CDR2 (germline): LGHDT, YNNKEL (reference sequence). V was shortened by 4 bases and J by 1 base, with 10 bases between the two germline ends. The CDR3 here is CASSPWTENTEAFF. CDR3 DNA: TGTGCCAGCAGCCCGTGGACAGAGAACACTGAAGCTTTCTTT.

The chain couples TRBV5-1 to TRBJ2-7, with D possibly matching TRBD1 (6 bases). This CDR3 region has 15 residues. CDR1 and CDR2 from the germline V gene are SGHRS and YFSETQ. The ends were cut back, 2 bases at V and 0 bases at J, with 12 bases in the middle. CDR3 protein: CASSLGGASSYEQYF. CDR3 sequence (DNA): TGCGCCAGCAGCTTAGGGGGTGCGAGCTCCTACGAGCAGTACTTC.

The chain is built from TRBV3-1 (or the pseudogene TRBV3-2) and TRBJ2-3; perhaps TRBD1 as D (6 bases). Germline CDR1 LGHDT, CDR2 YNNKEL (reference sequence). The ends were cut back, 5 bases at V and 1 base at J, with 7 bases in the middle. This CDR3 has 13 residues. CDR3: CASSAGGTDTQYF. DNA for the CDR3: TGTGCCAGCAGCGCAGGGGGCACAGATACGCAGTATTTT.

The chain links TRBV28 to TRBJ1-4; no reliable D call. Trimming left V 8 bases short and J 4 bases short, with 14 bases between. Germline V gene lookup returns CDR1 MDHEN and CDR2 SYDVKM. The CDR3 contains 14 residues. In DNA, the CDR3 is TGTGCCAGCTCGAAGGACTTCAATAATGAAAAACTGTTTTTT. It encodes CASSKDFNNEKLFF. Full variable domain (missing parts from reference TRBV28 and TRBJ1-4): DVKVTQSSRYLVKRTGEKVFLECVQDMDHENMFWYRQDPGLGLRLIYFSYDVKMKEKGDIPEGYSVSREKKERFSLILESASTNQTSMYLCASSKDFNNEKLFFGSGTQLSVL.

The chain combines TRBV7-9 with TRBJ2-2, with D maybe TRBD1 (6 bases). The ends were cut back, 3 bases at V and 1 base at J, with 9 bases in the middle. CDR1 is SEHNR and CDR2 is FQNEAQ in the germline V gene (reference sequence). The CDR3 totals 15 residues. Here the CDR3 reads CASSFRGQNTGELFF. DNA of the CDR3: TGTGCCAGCAGCTTCAGGGGACAGAACACCGGGGAGCTGTTTTTT.

This chain links TRBV18 with TRBJ1-4, with 8 nucleotides matching TRBD1. Germline V CDR1 and CDR2: KGHSH, LQKENI. V shed 5 bases, J shed 13 bases, and the junction held 15 bases outside the gene matches. The CDR3 extends over 15 amino acids. DNA for the CDR3: TGTGCCAGCTCAGCCGACAGGGGAAGGTTTGAGAGACTGTTTTTT. It translates to CASSADRGRFERLFF.

V gene TRBV6-5 combines with J gene TRBJ2-7; D gene unclear. Germline V gene sequence: CDR1 MNHEY, CDR2 SVGAGI. V lost 0 bases, J lost 0 bases, and 12 bases lay in between. This CDR3 region has 16 residues. CDR3 coding DNA: TGTGCCAGCAGTTACTCGCGCGACACGGCCTCCTACGAGCAGTACTTC. Its translation: CASSYSRDTASYEQYF.

The genes are TRBV5-1 and TRBJ1-1; TRBD1 agrees at 10 bases. The V gene's germline CDR1 is SGHRS and CDR2 YFSETQ. V shed 4 bases, J shed 4 bases, and the junction held 10 bases outside the gene matches. The CDR3 covers 16 residues. CDR3 residues: CASSGDRGLGSTEAFF. In nucleotides, the CDR3 is TGCGCCAGCAGCGGGGACAGGGGCCTGGGGTCCACTGAAGCTTTCTTT.

This clone was seen only once. CDR3 region: CASSRAFGGGFEAFF. Written as DNA, the CDR3 is TGTGCCAGCAGCCGGGCTTTCGGAGGGGGCTTTGAGGCTTTCTTT. The V call is TRBV11-2, the J call TRBJ1-1, with TRBD1 identical over 7 bases. Trimming at V came to 5 bases and at J to 11 bases, leaving 17 bases not matched to a gene. The CDR3 contains 15 residues. CDR1 is SGHAT and CDR2 is FQNNGV in the germline V gene.